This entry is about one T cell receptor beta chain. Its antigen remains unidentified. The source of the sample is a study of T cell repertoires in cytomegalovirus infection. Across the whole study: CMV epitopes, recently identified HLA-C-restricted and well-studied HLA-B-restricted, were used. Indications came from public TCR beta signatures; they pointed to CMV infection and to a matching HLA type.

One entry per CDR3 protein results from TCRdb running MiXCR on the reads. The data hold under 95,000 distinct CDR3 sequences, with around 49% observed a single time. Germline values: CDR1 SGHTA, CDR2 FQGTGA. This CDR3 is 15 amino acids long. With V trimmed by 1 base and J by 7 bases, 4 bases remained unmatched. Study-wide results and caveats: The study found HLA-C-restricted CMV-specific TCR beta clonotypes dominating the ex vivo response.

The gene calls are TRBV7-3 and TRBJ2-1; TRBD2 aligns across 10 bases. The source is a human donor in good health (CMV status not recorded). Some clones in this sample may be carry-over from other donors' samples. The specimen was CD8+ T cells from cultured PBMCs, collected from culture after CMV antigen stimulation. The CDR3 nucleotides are TGTGCCAGCAGCTTAAGTCTAGCGGGAGTAAATGAGCAGTTCTTC. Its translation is CASSLSLAGVNEQFF.